A single sample gave rise to the 20 T cell receptor beta chains below, sequenced in a study of neurological immune-mediated disorders. TCRdb reprocessed the 5' RACE reads with MiXCR, giving one entry per CDR3 protein. The data hold 75,000 to 80,000 distinct CDR3 sequences, with less than 5.5% observed a single time. The material sequenced was PBMCs. The receptors were gathered from a woman aged 25 to 45 with multiple sclerosis.

This clonotype was observed a few times. The chain uses TRBV5-6 and TRBJ2-7; 10 bases fit TRBD2. Germline V gene lookup returns CDR1 SGHDT and CDR2 YYEEEE. The J segment lost 0 bases and the V segment lost 1 base, leaving 10 bases of the junction unmatched. The CDR3 contains 18 residues. The CDR3 nucleotides are TGTGCCAGCAGCTTGCCTACCCTAGCGGGGGTGCACTCCTACGAGCAGTACGTC. It yields the protein CASSLPTLAGVHSYEQYV.

This clonotype was detected ten times or more. The V and J genes are TRBV5-1 and TRBJ2-7; unclear D gene. V lost 5 bases, J lost 2 bases, and 14 bases lay in between. This CDR3 has 14 residues. Germline values: CDR1 SGHRS, CDR2 YFSETQ. This chain's CDR3 is CASRSGSTPYEQYF. As DNA, the CDR3 is TGCGCCAGCAGGTCCGGGTCCACCCCCTACGAGCAGTACTTC.

This clonotype was recorded many times. The chain joins TRBV24-1 to TRBJ2-1, with 10 bases aligning to TRBD2. The V segment lost 5 bases and the J segment 4 bases; nucleotides outside the gene matches: 4. The germline CDR1 and CDR2 sequences are KGHDR and SFDVKD. The CDR3 is made up of 15 amino acids. The CDR3 coding sequence is TGTGCCACCAGTGGGAGGACTAGCGGATACAATGAGCAGTTCTTC. It codes for CATSGRTSGYNEQFF.

This clonotype was seen ten or more times. The chain has TRBV12-3 or TRBV12-4 and TRBJ2-3; unclear D gene. This CDR3 is 12 amino acids long. V shed 5 bases and J shed 0 bases, with 3 bases lying between them. The CDR3: CASSTSTDTQYF. The CDR3 DNA reads TGTGCCAGCAGTACTAGCACAGATACGCAGTATTTT.

Many counts were recorded for this clonotype. This chain links TRBV20-1 with TRBJ2-3; tentative D call: TRBD2 (6 bases). The germline V and J ends were trimmed by 0 bases and 0 bases, with 13 bases remaining between them. From germline, CDR1 is DFQATT and CDR2 SNEGSKA (reference sequence). CDR3 length: 16 residues. In nucleotides, the CDR3 is TGCAGTGCTAGAGATGCGGTAGCGGACAGCACAGATACGCAGTATTTT. This gives the protein CSARDAVADSTDTQYF.

Points on this clonotype: This clone may be a read error of a much larger clone one base away. The chain recombines TRBV20-1 with TRBJ2-1, with 7 bases matching TRBD2. The CDR3 totals 12 residues. Germline V gene lookup returns CDR1 DFQATT and CDR2 SNEGSKA (reference sequence). V shed 6 bases, J shed 7 bases, and the junction held 6 bases outside the gene matches. CDR3 in DNA: TGCAGTGCCCAGAGGCGGGAGAATGAGCAGTTCTTC. Protein: CSAQRRENEQFF.

This clonotype was recorded at least ten times. The chain joins TRBV28 to TRBJ1-1; 7 bases match TRBD1. The CDR3 has 15 residues. With V trimmed by 4 bases and J by 0 bases, 5 bases remained unmatched. Germline V gene lookup returns CDR1 MDHEN and CDR2 SYDVKM. The CDR3 DNA is TGTGCCAGCAGTTCTCCGGGACAGTTGAACACTGAAGCTTTCTTT. This encodes CASSSPGQLNTEAFF.

CDR3 sequence reads: CSARASGTSGLSGANVLTF. CDR3 coding DNA: TGCAGTGCTAGAGCCTCCGGGACTAGCGGCCTATCTGGGGCCAACGTCCTGACTTTC. The chain carries TRBV20-1 and TRBJ2-6; TRBD2 matches 11 bases. Per germline, CDR1 DFQATT and CDR2 SNEGSKA (reference sequence). The J segment lost 1 base and the V segment lost 1 base, leaving 9 bases of the junction unmatched. The CDR3 consists of 19 residues.

The V call is TRBV10-3, the J call TRBJ2-6, with D possibly called TRBD1 or TRBD2 (6 bases each). Germline V gene lookup returns CDR1 ENHRY and CDR2 SYGVKD. This CDR3 comprises 16 residues. V was trimmed by 3 bases and J by 3 bases, leaving 12 bases between them. The DNA of the CDR3 is TGTGCCATCAGTGAAAGGGGGGTACTTGGGGCCAACGTCCTGACTTTC. Residues: CAISERGVLGANVLTF.

This clonotype was recorded a few times. A much more abundant neighbour one base away suggests this may be a read error. J is TRBJ2-3 and V is TRBV20-1; D possibly corresponds to TRBD2 (7 bases). The CDR3 has 15 amino acids. The germline V gene encodes CDR1 DFQATT and CDR2 SNEGSKA (reference sequence). Written as DNA, the CDR3 is TGCAGTGCTAGACATGGGGGGGCGGGCACAGATAAGCAGTATTTT. Its translation: CSARHGGAGTDKQYF.

Many counts were recorded for this clonotype. The J gene is TRBJ2-2, the V gene TRBV5-5, with D possibly TRBD2 on 6 matching bases. CDR3 length: 17 amino acids. Trimming shortened V by 1 base and J by 6 bases, and 19 bases separated the two germline ends. CDR1 is SGHKS, CDR2 YYEKEE, per germline (reference sequence). The CDR3, as DNA: TGTGCCAGCAGCTTGATGACTAGTCAGGTTGTGGCCGGGGAGCTGTTTTTT. It specifies CASSLMTSQVVAGELFF.

The chain has TRBV20-1 and TRBJ1-2; perhaps TRBD1 as D (6 bases). Trimming stripped 4 bases from V and 3 bases from J, with 18 bases between. In germline, CDR1 is DFQATT, CDR2 SNEGSKA (reference sequence). The CDR3 runs 15 residues. CDR3: CSAIKGGLLDYGYTF. CDR3 DNA sequence: TGCAGTGCTATCAAGGGGGGACTGTTGGACTATGGCTACACCTTC.

This clonotype has more than one count but fewer than ten. The rearrangement links TRBV11-2 to TRBJ1-4; TRBD1 matches 7 bases. V lost 0 bases to trimming and J lost 7 bases; unmatched junction nucleotides: 11. This CDR3 comprises 17 residues. From germline, CDR1 is SGHAT and CDR2 FQNNGV. The CDR3 here is CASSLDLDLAGGEKLFF. For the CDR3, the DNA is TGTGCCAGCAGCTTAGATTTGGACCTTGCAGGGGGTGAAAAACTGTTTTTT.

Many counts were recorded for this clonotype. The V call is TRBV7-2, the J call TRBJ2-1; tentative D call: TRBD1 (6 bases). Trimming removed 3 bases from V and 0 bases from J, with 12 bases in between. Germline lookup yields CDR1 SGHTA and CDR2 FQGNSA. The length of the CDR3 is 16 residues. The CDR3 sequence is CASSLLGASSYNEQFF. CDR3 sequence (DNA): TGTGCCAGCAGCTTGCTGGGGGCTAGCTCCTACAATGAGCAGTTCTTC.

This chain links TRBV7-8 with TRBJ2-2; TRBD2 is a possible D gene (5 bases). The CDR3 length is 15 residues. Germline loops: CDR1 SGHVS, CDR2 FQNEAQ. Trimming stripped 5 bases from V and 1 base from J, with 11 bases between. This chain's CDR3 is CASSPRRGNTGELFF. The CDR3, as DNA: TGTGCCAGCAGCCCCCGTCGGGGGAACACCGGGGAGCTGTTTTTT.

This clonotype was observed at least ten times. This sequence joins TRBV28 and TRBJ2-1, with 8 nucleotides matching TRBD1. V was clipped by 6 bases and J by 5 bases; unmatched bases: 15. This CDR3 is built from 17 residues. CDR1 is MDHEN and CDR2 is SYDVKM in the germline V gene. In nucleotides, the CDR3 is TGTGCCAGCAGCTTTGCCCTCCCGGGACAGGTACACAATGAGCAGTTCTTC. It encodes CASSFALPGQVHNEQFF.

This clonotype was counted at least ten times. This chain connects TRBV11-2 to TRBJ2-3, with 9 bases matching TRBD2. The V gene's germline CDR1 is SGHAT and CDR2 FQNNGV. Germline trimming cut 1 base from V and 2 bases from J; bases unmatched to any gene: 13. The CDR3 spans 19 residues. DNA of the CDR3: TGTGCCAGCAGCTTAGCCAAATTCCTAGCGGGGCTCAACACAGATACGCAGTATTTT. Protein sequence: CASSLAKFLAGLNTDTQYF.

This clonotype was seen at least ten times. The gene calls are TRBV28 and TRBJ2-7, with D perhaps matching TRBD1 (6 bases). Germline V CDR1 and CDR2: MDHEN, SYDVKM. Trimming cost V 2 bases and J 6 bases, with 17 bases left between them. There are 15 residues in the CDR3. The CDR3 protein is CASSLAGAKLIEQYF. DNA of the CDR3: TGTGCCAGCAGTTTAGCAGGGGCCAAATTGATCGAGCAGTACTTC.

This clonotype appeared many times. This CDR3 is CSALNPVSNQPQHF. CDR3 nucleotide sequence: TGCAGTGCCCTTAACCCTGTTAGCAATCAGCCCCAGCATTTT. The chain joins TRBV20-1 to TRBJ1-5, with D unclear. The CDR3 is made up of 14 amino acids. Trimming took off 6 bases at V and 0 bases at J, with 12 bases between the two ends. Germline V lookup: CDR1 DFQATT, CDR2 SNEGSKA (reference sequence).

This clonotype has at least ten counts. V is TRBV10-2 and J is TRBJ2-5, with 8 nucleotides matching TRBD2. After removal of 7 bases from V and 4 bases from J, the junction contained 8 bases not matched to a gene. Germline CDR1 and CDR2: WSHSY and SAAADI. This CDR3 is 14 amino acids long. This CDR3 is CASTVTSGRETQYF. CDR3 nucleotides: TGCGCCAGCACTGTGACAAGCGGGAGAGAGACCCAGTACTTC.